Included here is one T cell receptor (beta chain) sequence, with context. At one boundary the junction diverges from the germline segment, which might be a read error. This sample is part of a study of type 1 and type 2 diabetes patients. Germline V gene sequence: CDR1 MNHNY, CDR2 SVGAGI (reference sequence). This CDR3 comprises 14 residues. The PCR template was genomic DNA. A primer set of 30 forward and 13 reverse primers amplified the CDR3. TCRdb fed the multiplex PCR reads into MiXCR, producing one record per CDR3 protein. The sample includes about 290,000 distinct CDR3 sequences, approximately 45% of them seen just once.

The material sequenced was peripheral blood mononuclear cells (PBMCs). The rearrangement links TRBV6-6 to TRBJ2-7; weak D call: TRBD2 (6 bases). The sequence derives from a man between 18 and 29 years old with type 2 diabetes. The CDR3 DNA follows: TGTTCCAGCAGACTAGGGACGGGGCTCGACGAGCAGTACTTC. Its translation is CSSRLGTGLDEQYF.